This TCR beta chain was recorded in a study of vaccination effects on CD4 cells after COVID-19. Study details: Wells each received approximately 2 million PBMC, cultured with 10 IU/ml IL-2 and approximately 10 ug/ml peptides. General observations from the study: By a late point after vaccination, infection- and vaccine-induced clones had shrunk markedly through clonal contraction.

Clones were sequenced by immunoSEQ multiplex PCR, and TCRdb holds only the in-frame ones, with some missing. Among around 66,000 clones, roughly 74% were seen once, and the ten largest hold around 2.2%. The CDR3 contains 15 residues. In germline, CDR1 is LNHDA, CDR2 SQIVND (reference sequence). The V and J ends lost 1 base and 6 bases, in that order; junction bases with no gene match: 6. A note on this clone: Its antigen is as yet unknown.

The culture ran for approximately 10 days before CD4+ T cells were isolated. Either the mRNA-1273 or the BNT162b2 vaccine was given to participants as two doses. Vaccine recipients lacked prior SARS-CoV-2 infection and had negative nucleocapsid antibodies. This material consisted of CD4+ T cells from PBMCs cultured without peptide, taken after COVID-19 vaccination. The TCR was taken from a human donor who received a COVID-19 vaccine. The J gene is TRBJ1-2, the V gene TRBV19; the match to TRBD1 covers 9 bases. In DNA, the CDR3 is TGTGCCAGTAGTATAGGAGGGACAGGGATTCATGGCTACACCTTC. Protein sequence: CASSIGGTGIHGYTF.